What follows are 10 T cell receptor beta chains derived from one specimen sequenced in a study of T cell changes during pregnancy in multiple sclerosis. TCRdb's table, derived via immunoSEQ multiplex PCR, lists solely in-frame clones and lacks some. The sample includes 35,000 to 45,000 clones, 70% to 90% seen only once; the top ten take approximately 4%. The specimen was CD8+ T cells from peripheral blood mononuclear cells, collected in the first trimester of pregnancy. Receptors were obtained from a female donor with multiple sclerosis, enrolled in a pregnancy study.

The chain carries TRBV5-1 and TRBJ2-3, with 12 bases lining up with TRBD2. The CDR3 length is 17 residues. The germline V gene encodes CDR1 SGHRS and CDR2 YFSETQ. V lost 0 bases and J lost 4; bases outside the gene matches: 6. The CDR3 DNA is TGCGCCAGCAGCTTGGGGGCTAGCGGGGGGGCGTCAGATACGCAGTATTTT. It codes for CASSLGASGGASDTQYF.

CDR3 amino acids: CASSSIKAEAFF. CDR3 coding DNA: TGTGCCAGCAGTTCTATAAAAGCTGAAGCTTTCTTT. This chain connects TRBV14 to TRBJ1-1; the D is unclear. The germline V and J ends were trimmed by 6 bases and 6 bases, with 11 bases remaining between them. The CDR3 contains 12 residues. The V gene's germline CDR1 is SGHDN and CDR2 FVKESK.

This chain joins TRBV6-5 and TRBJ1-1; 7 bases agree with TRBD1. V was clipped by 7 bases and J by 6 bases; unmatched bases: 14. This CDR3 region has 15 residues. Germline CDR1 MNHEY, CDR2 SVGAGI. The CDR3 loop reads CASKNIRGWKPEAFF. The CDR3 coding sequence is TGTGCCAGCAAGAATATCAGGGGGTGGAAACCTGAAGCTTTCTTT.

This clone was counted only a few times. This chain connects TRBV7-6 to TRBJ2-2; D gene uncertain. Germline V gene data show CDR1 as SGHVS and CDR2 as FNYEAQ. The CDR3 has 13 amino acids. V was trimmed by 7 bases and J by 3 bases, leaving 9 bases between them. CDR3 residues: CASKWAHTGELFF. In DNA form, the CDR3 reads TGTGCCAGCAAATGGGCTCACACCGGGGAGCTGTTTTTT.

This chain connects TRBV9 to TRBJ2-7, with 8 bases aligning to TRBD2. V lost 7 bases to trimming and J lost 3 bases; unmatched junction nucleotides: 9. CDR1 is SGDLS and CDR2 is YYNGEE in the germline V gene. This CDR3 has 14 residues. Written as DNA, the CDR3 is TGTGCCAGCGCTTCGGGGGGGCAGAGCTACGAGCAGTACTTC. It specifies CASASGGQSYEQYF.

This clone showed up just once. This sequence joins TRBV7-3 and TRBJ1-1, with D possibly TRBD1 on 6 matching bases. The CDR3 covers 15 residues. V was shortened by 5 bases and J by 3 bases, with 16 bases between the two germline ends. Germline lookup yields CDR1 SGHTA and CDR2 FQGTGA. The CDR3 protein is CASSPAQGIYTEAFF. The CDR3 bases are TGTGCCAGCAGCCCTGCTCAGGGGATTTACACTGAAGCTTTCTTT.

A remark on this clone: At one boundary the junction diverges from the germline segment, which might be a read error. The V call is TRBV5-5, the J call TRBJ2-7; 11 nucleotides align to TRBD1. This CDR3 has 16 residues. CDR1 SGHKS and CDR2 YYEKEE come from the germline V gene (reference sequence). CDR3 loop: CASSQESGTGGYEQYF. DNA for the CDR3: TGCGCCAGCAGCCAAGAGTCCGGGACAGGGGGCTACGAGCAGTACTTC.

The chain carries TRBV6-1 and TRBJ2-2; possible D gene TRBD1, 6 bases. CDR3 length equals 13 residues. Germline V gene sequence: CDR1 MNHNS, CDR2 SASEGT. Trimming took off 10 bases at V and 6 bases at J, with 15 bases between the two ends. DNA of the CDR3: TGTGCCACCAATTACAGGGAATCCGGGGAGCTGTTTTTT. It yields the protein CATNYRESGELFF.

The chain joins TRBV4-2 to TRBJ2-6; possibly TRBD1 for D (6 bases). Per the germline V gene, CDR1 is LGHNA and CDR2 is YNFKEQ. The CDR3 totals 15 residues. Trimming took 0 bases from V and 7 from J, leaving 10 bases between them. The CDR3 region has the DNA TGTGCCAGCAGCCAAGAGGCAGGGGATGCCAACGTCCTGACTTTC. Translated, it gives CASSQEAGDANVLTF.

The chain is built from TRBV6-5 and TRBJ1-2; 8 nucleotides agree with TRBD1. The CDR3 covers 13 residues. With 8 bases clipped from V and 2 bases from J, the junction kept 4 bases outside the gene matches. CDR1 MNHEY and CDR2 SVGAGI come from the germline V gene. This CDR3 is CASVGQGNYGYTF. The CDR3 nucleotides read TGTGCCAGCGTCGGACAGGGCAACTATGGCTACACCTTC.